The clone carrying this T cell receptor (beta chain) was detected only once. The target antigen is unknown. V lost 3 bases, J lost 5 bases, and 16 bases lay in between. The CDR3 loop spans 14 amino acids. Germline V gene data show CDR1 as SQVTM and CDR2 as ANQGSEA. This sample is part of a study of shared clonotypes between healthy human individuals. Points from the study as a whole: With few donors, the genetic and exposure-history diversity represented was limited. Generation of non-shared clonotypes was less probable than generation of clonotypes shared by all four donors.

Genomic DNA belonging to each subset was distributed in equal measure over several immunoSEQ plates. Libraries were prepared by immunoSEQ multiplex PCR; TCRdb keeps only in-frame clonotypes and omits some of them. The sample shows approximately 2.3 million clones, approximately 95% of them seen only once. This TCR came from a man aged 18 to 35 in good health. Some clones in this sample may be carry-over from other donors' samples. Sequencing was done on a sample of naive CD4+ T cells from PBMCs. Subset here: CD45RA+ positively selected. The V and J genes are TRBV29-1 and TRBJ1-1; D possibly corresponds to TRBD1 (6 bases). The CDR3 here is CSVESRGIETEAFF. The CDR3 DNA follows: TGCAGCGTTGAGAGCAGGGGCATAGAAACTGAAGCTTTCTTT.